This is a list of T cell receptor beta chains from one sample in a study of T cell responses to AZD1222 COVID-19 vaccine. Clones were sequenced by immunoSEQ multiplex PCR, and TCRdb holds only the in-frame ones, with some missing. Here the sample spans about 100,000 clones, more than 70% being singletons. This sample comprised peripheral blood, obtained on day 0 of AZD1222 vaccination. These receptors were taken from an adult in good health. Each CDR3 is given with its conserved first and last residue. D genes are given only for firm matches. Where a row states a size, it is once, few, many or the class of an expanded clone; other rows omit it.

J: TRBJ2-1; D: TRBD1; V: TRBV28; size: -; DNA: TGTGCCAGCAGGATCACGGACAGGTTCGTCAATGAGCAGTTCTTC; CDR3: CASRITDRFVNEQFF
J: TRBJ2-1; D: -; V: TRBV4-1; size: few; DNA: TGCGCCAGCAGCCTCGGTCGGGGGAGCCCGATCAATGAGCAGTTCTTC; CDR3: CASSLGRGSPINEQFF
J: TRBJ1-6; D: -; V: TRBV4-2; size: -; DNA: TGTGCCAGCAGCCAAGATGAGGAGGACGGACGCCTATATTCACCCCTCCACTTT; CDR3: CASSQDEEDGRLYSPLHF
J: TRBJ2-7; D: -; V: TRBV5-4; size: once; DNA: TGTGCCAGCAGCTTGTCAGAAGTCTGGAACGAGCAGTACTTC; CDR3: CASSLSEVWNEQYF
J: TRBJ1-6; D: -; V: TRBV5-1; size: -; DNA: TGCGCCAGCAGCTTGCAGGGCAGCGATTCACCCCTCCACTTT; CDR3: CASSLQGSDSPLHF
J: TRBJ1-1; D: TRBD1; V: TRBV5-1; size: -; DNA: TGCGCCAGCAGCTTGGAAGCAGGGGGCTTTCAAATCCAGGCTTTCTTT; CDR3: CASSLEAGGFQIQAFF
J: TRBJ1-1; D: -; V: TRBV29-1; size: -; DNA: TGCAGCGTTGAGGGCAGGGCCAACACTGAAGCTTTCTTT; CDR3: CSVEGRANTEAFF
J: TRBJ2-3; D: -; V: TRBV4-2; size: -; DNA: TGTGCCAGCAGCCAAGTAGGAGGAGACGGGGATACGCAGTATTTT; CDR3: CASSQVGGDGDTQYF
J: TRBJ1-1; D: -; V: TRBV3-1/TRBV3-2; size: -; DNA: TGTGCCAGCAGCAATAAACTTACAGGGAACACTGAAGCTTTCTTT; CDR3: CASSNKLTGNTEAFF
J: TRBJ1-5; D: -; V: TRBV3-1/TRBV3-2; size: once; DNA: TGTGCCAGCAGCCAGAAAGGACAGCCCCAGCATTTT; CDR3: CASSQKGQPQHF
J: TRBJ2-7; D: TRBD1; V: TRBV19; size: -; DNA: TGTGCCAGTAGTGTAAACAGGGGTTCGGGCGAGCAGTACTTC; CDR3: CASSVNRGSGEQYF
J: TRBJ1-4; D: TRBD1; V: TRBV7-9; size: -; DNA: TGTGCCAGCAGCATTCAGGGGGCGGCTGAAAAACTGTTTTTT; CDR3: CASSIQGAAEKLFF
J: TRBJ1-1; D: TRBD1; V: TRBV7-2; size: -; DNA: TGTGCCAGCAGCTCCTCCGCGGGACAGGGGGCGAGCACTGAAGCTTTCTTT; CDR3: CASSSSAGQGASTEAFF
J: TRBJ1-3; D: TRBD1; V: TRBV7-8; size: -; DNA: TGTGCCAGCAGCTTGGTAGGGGGCAATGGAAACACCATATATTTT; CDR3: CASSLVGGNGNTIYF
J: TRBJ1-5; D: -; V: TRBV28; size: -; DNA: TGTGCCAGCAGTTTTACAGGGACGAGTCAGCCCCAGCATTTT; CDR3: CASSFTGTSQPQHF
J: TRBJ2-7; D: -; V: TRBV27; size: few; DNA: TGTGCCAGCAGTTTATGGTTCCCGGTGAGCTCCTACGAGCAGTACTTC; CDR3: CASSLWFPVSSYEQYF
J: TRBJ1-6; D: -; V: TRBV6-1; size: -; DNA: TGTGCCAGCACCCAAGGAGGAAATAATTCACCCCTCCACTTT; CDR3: CASTQGGNNSPLHF
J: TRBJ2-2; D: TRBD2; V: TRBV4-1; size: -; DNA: TGCGCCAGCAGACCAGGCGGGGGACGCGTCGGGGAGCTGTTTTTT; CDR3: CASRPGGGRVGELFF
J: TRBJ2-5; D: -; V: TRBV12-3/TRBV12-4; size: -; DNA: TGTGCCAGCAGTTTTACGATCCAAGAGACCCAGTACTTC; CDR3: CASSFTIQETQYF
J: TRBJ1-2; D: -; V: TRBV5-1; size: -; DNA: TGCGCCAGCAGCCCCTACGGGGCCCAGAACTATGGCTACACCTTC; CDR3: CASSPYGAQNYGYTF
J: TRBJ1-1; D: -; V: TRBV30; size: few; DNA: TGTGCCTGGGGACCAGGGGCGGGAGTCGCTTTCTTT; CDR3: CAWGPGAGVAFF
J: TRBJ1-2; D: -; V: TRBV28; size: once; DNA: TGTGCCAGCAGAGACAGTTTTAACTATGGCTACACCTTC; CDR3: CASRDSFNYGYTF
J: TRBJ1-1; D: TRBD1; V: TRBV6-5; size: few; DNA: TGTGCCAGCAGGGGACAGTTGAACACTGAAGCTTTCTTT; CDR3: CASRGQLNTEAFF
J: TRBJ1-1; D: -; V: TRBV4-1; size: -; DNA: TGCGCCAGCAGCCAATACCTGCTCGGCACTGAAGCTTTCTTT; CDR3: CASSQYLLGTEAFF
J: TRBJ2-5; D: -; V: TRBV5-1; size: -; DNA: TGCGCCAGCCGACAGACCCAAGAGACCCAGTACTTC; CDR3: CASRQTQETQYF
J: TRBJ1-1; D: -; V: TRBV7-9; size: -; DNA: TGTGCCAGCAGCGAGAACCCTATATCAGGGAACACTGAAGCTTTCTTT; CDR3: CASSENPISGNTEAFF
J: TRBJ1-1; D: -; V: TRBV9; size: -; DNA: TGTGCCAGCAGCCCCTACCTTTTTGGGGAGGGGTCCATGAACACTGAAGCTTTCTTT; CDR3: CASSPYLFGEGSMNTEAFF
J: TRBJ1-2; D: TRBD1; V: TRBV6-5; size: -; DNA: TGTGCCAGCAGTTACGACAGGGAGGTCGACTATGGCTACACCTTC; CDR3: CASSYDREVDYGYTF
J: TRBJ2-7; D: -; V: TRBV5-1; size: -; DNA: TGCGCCAGCAGCTTGAACGACGAGCAGTACTTC; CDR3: CASSLNDEQYF
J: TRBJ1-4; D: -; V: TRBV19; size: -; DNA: TGTGCCAGCCGGAAGGGGGTGACAACTAATGAAAAACTGTTTTTT; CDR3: CASRKGVTTNEKLFF
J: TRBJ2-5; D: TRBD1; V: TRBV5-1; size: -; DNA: TGCGCCAGCAGGCGACAGGGGCCATACCTCCAAGAGACCCAGTACTTC; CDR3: CASRRQGPYLQETQYF